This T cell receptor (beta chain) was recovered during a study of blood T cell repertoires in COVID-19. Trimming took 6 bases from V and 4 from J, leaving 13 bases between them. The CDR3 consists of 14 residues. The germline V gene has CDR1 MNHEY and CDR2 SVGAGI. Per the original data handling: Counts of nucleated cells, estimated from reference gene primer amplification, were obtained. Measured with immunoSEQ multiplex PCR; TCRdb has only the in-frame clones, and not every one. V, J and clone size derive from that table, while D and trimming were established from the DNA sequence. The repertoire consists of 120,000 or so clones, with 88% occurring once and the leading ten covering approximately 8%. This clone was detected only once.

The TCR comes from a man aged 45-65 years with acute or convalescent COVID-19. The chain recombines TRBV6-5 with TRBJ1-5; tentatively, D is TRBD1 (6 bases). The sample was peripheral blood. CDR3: CASSLDSSNQPQHF. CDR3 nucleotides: TGTGCCAGCAGCCTGGACAGTTCTAATCAGCCCCAGCATTTT.